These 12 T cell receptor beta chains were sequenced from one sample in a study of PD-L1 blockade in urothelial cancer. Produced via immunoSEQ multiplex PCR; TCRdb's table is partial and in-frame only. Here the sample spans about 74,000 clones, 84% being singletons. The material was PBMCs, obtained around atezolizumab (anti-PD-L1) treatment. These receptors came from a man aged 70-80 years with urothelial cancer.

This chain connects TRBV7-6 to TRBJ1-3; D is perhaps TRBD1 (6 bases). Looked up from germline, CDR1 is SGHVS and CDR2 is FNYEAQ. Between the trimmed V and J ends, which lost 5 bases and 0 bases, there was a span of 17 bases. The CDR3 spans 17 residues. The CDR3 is CASSSGGSLFSGNTIYF. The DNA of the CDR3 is TGTGCCAGCAGCAGTGGGGGCAGCCTCTTCTCTGGAAACACCATATATTTT.

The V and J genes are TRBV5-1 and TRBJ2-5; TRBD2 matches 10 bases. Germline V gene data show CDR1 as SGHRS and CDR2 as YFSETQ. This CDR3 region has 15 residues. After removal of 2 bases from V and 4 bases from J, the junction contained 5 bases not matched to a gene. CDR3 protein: CASSLSGRVLETQYF. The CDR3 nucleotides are TGCGCCAGCAGCTTAAGCGGGAGGGTCTTAGAGACCCAGTACTTC. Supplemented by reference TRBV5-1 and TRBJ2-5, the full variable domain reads KAGVTQTPRYLIKTRGQQVTLSCSPISGHRSVSWYQQTPGQGLQFLFEYFSETQRNKGNFPGRFSGRQFSNSRSEMNVSTLELGDSALYLCASSLSGRVLETQYFGPGTRLLVL.

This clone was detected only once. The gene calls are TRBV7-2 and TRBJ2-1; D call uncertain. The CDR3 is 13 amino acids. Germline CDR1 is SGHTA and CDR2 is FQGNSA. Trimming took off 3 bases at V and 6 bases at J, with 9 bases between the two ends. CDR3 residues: CASSFRVSNEQFF. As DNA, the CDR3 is TGTGCCAGCAGCTTTCGAGTTAGCAATGAGCAGTTCTTC.

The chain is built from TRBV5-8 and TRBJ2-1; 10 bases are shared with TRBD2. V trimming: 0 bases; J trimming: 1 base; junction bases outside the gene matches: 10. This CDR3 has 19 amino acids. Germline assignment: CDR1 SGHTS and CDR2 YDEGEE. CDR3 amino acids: CASSLDASGRAWSYNEQFF. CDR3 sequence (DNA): TGTGCCAGCAGCTTGGATGCCAGCGGGAGGGCCTGGTCCTACAATGAGCAGTTCTTC. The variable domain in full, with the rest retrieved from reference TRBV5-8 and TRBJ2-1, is EAGVTQSPTHLIKTRGQQATLRCSPISGHTSVYWYQQALGLGLQFLLWYDEGEERNRGNFPPRFSGRQFPNYSSELNVNALELEDSALYLCASSLDASGRAWSYNEQFFGPGTRLTVL.

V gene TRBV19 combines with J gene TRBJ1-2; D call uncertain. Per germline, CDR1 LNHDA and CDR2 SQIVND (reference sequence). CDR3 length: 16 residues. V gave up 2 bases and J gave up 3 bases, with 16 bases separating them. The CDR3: CASSIFRQENHYGYTF. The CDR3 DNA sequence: TGTGCCAGTAGTATATTTCGTCAGGAAAACCACTATGGCTACACCTTC.

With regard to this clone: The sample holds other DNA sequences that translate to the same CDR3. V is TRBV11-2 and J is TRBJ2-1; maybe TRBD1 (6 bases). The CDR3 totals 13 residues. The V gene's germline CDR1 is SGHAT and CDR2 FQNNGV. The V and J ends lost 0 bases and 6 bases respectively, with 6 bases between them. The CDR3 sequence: CASSLDRGNEQFF. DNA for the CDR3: TGTGCCAGCAGCTTAGACAGGGGCAATGAGCAGTTCTTC. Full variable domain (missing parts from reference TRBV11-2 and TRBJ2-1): EAGVAQSPRYKIIEKRQSVAFWCNPISGHATLYWYQQILGQGPKLLIQFQNNGVVDDSQLPKDRFSAERLKGVDSTLKIQPAKLEDSAVYLCASSLDRGNEQFFGPGTRLTVL.

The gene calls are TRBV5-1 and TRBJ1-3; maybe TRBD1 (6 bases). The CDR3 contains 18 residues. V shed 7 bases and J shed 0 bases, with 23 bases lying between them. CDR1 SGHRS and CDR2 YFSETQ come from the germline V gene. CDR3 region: CASRPDSTTPASGNTIYF. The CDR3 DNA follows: TGCGCCAGCCGCCCGGACAGCACAACCCCGGCCTCTGGAAACACCATATATTTT.

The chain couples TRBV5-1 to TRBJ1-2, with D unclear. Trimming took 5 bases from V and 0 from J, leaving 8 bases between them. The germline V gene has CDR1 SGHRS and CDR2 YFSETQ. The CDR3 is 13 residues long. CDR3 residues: CASSREANYGYTF. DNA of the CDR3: TGCGCCAGCAGTCGGGAGGCTAACTATGGCTACACCTTC.

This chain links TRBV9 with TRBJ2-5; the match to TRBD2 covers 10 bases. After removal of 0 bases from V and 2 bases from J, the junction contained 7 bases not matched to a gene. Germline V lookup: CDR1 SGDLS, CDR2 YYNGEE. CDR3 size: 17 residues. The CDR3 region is CASSVGGLAGDQETQYF. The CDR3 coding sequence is TGTGCCAGCAGCGTAGGAGGGCTAGCGGGAGATCAAGAGACCCAGTACTTC.

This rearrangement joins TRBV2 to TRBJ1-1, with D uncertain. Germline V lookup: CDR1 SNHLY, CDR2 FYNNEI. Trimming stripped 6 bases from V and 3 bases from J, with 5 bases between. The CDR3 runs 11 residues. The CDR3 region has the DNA TGTGCCAGCAGGCGTGACACTGAAGCTTTCTTT. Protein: CASRRDTEAFF.

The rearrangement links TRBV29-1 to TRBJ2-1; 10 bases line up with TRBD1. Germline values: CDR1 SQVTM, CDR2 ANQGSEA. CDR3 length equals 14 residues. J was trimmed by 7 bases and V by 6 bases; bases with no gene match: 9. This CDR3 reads CSVVPGQGYNEQFF. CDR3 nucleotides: TGCAGCGTCGTGCCGGGACAGGGGTATAATGAGCAGTTCTTC.

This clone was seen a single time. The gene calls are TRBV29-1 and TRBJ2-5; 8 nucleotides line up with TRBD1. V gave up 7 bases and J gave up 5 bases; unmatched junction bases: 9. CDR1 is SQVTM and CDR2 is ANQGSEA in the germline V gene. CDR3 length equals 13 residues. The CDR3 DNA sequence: TGCAGCGGGTCCGGGACAGGCGGGGAGACCCAGTACTTC. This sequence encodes CSGSGTGGETQYF.